The 32 T cell receptor beta chains presented below share a single source sample, sequenced in a study of blood T cell repertoires in COVID-19. The assay was immunoSEQ multiplex PCR, and TCRdb's table has in-frame clones only and misses some. The sample yields 250,000 to 300,000 clones, around 83% seen once. Sequencing was carried out using peripheral blood. These receptors came from an elderly man with acute or convalescent COVID-19.

This clone was recorded only once. This chain connects TRBV5-4 to TRBJ2-7, with D perhaps TRBD1 (6 bases). CDR1 and CDR2 (germline): SGHNT, YYREEE (reference sequence). Deletions cut 9 bases from V and 1 base from J, with 17 bases between. The CDR3 has 14 residues. DNA for the CDR3: TGTGCCACCGGGTCGAAAAGGGGGTCCTACGAGCAGTACTTC. Encoded protein: CATGSKRGSYEQYF.

The chain links TRBV29-1 to TRBJ1-3, with 10 bases that match TRBD1. V shed 3 bases and J 2 bases; nucleotides not matched to a gene: 4. From germline, CDR1 is SQVTM and CDR2 ANQGSEA. CDR3 length equals 15 residues. CDR3 sequence (DNA): TGCAGCGTTGAGCTCGACAGGGGGCCTGGAAACACCATATATTTT. Amino acids: CSVELDRGPGNTIYF.

The gene calls are TRBV24-1 and TRBJ2-1; TRBD2 aligns across 10 bases. This CDR3 is 16 amino acids long. Germline assignment: CDR1 KGHDR and CDR2 SFDVKD. J was trimmed by 7 bases and V by 0 bases; bases with no gene match: 5. The CDR3 sequence is CATSDLAAGGWNEQFF. In nucleotides, the CDR3 is TGTGCCACCAGTGATTTGGCAGCGGGAGGGTGGAATGAGCAGTTCTTC.

This clone has more than one count but fewer than ten. The chain has TRBV15 and TRBJ1-5, with TRBD1 matching 7 bases. Germline CDR1 reads LNHNV; CDR2 reads YYDKDF (reference sequence). V trimming: 0 bases; J trimming: 5 bases; junction bases outside the gene matches: 4. CDR3 length equals 15 residues. The CDR3 region is CATSRDQGGYQPQHF. CDR3 in DNA: TGTGCCACCAGCAGAGATCAAGGGGGCTATCAGCCCCAGCATTTT.

The chain has TRBV2 and TRBJ2-5, with a tentative D call TRBD1 (5 bases). This CDR3 contains 14 residues. CDR1 and CDR2 from the germline V gene are SNHLY and FYNNEI. V lost 3 bases, J lost 1 base, and 9 bases lay in between. The CDR3 is CASSEIRGQETQYF. The CDR3 nucleotides read TGTGCCAGCAGTGAGATTAGGGGCCAAGAGACCCAGTACTTC.

The chain employs TRBV10-3 and TRBJ1-6; 7 bases map to TRBD1. The V gene end was trimmed by 10 bases and the J gene end by 0 bases; junction bases not matched to a gene: 3. CDR1 and CDR2 (germline): ENHRY, SYGVKD. CDR3 length equals 14 residues. CDR3: CATRDSSYNSPLHF. The CDR3 coding sequence is TGTGCCACAAGGGACAGCTCCTATAATTCACCCCTCCACTTT.

The chain carries TRBV7-9 and TRBJ1-2, with a possible D match to TRBD1 (5 bases). The V end lost 7 bases, the J end lost 4 bases, and 10 bases lay between the germline ends. Germline values: CDR1 SEHNR, CDR2 FQNEAQ (reference sequence). The CDR3 extends over 12 amino acids. This CDR3 reads CASTDSRYGYTF. CDR3 DNA sequence: TGTGCCAGCACAGACAGCCGCTATGGCTACACCTTC.

This chain joins TRBV28 and TRBJ1-4, with 8 bases lining up with TRBD1. The CDR3 is 18 amino acids. The germline gives CDR1 MDHEN, CDR2 SYDVKM. V was pared by 4 bases and J by 8 bases, with 18 bases of the junction left unmatched. The CDR3 region has the DNA TGTGCCAGCAGTTCCGGACAGGGACTGGCATTTCCCAAGGAAAAACTGTTTTTT. This codes for CASSSGQGLAFPKEKLFF.

The chain is built from TRBV18 and TRBJ2-7; 8 bases fit TRBD2. The CDR3 sequence is 14 residues long. CDR1 is KGHSH and CDR2 is LQKENI in the germline V gene. V gave up 7 bases and J gave up 0 bases; unmatched junction bases: 5. The CDR3 coding sequence is TGTGCCAGCTTACACGGGGGGGACTCCTACGAGCAGTACTTC. As protein: CASLHGGDSYEQYF. The variable domain in full, with the rest retrieved from reference TRBV18 and TRBJ2-7, is NAGVMQNPRHLVRRRGQEARLRCSPMKGHSHVYWYRQLPEEGLKFMVYLQKENIIDESGMPKERFSAEFPKEGPSILRIQQVVRGDSAAYFCASLHGGDSYEQYFGPGTRLTVT.

The chain recombines TRBV28 with TRBJ2-7, with 7 bases lining up with TRBD1. The CDR3 totals 15 residues. V lost 5 bases, J lost 3 bases, and 10 bases stayed unmatched. Germline assignment: CDR1 MDHEN and CDR2 SYDVKM. This CDR3 is CASSTAGTVNYEQYF. The CDR3 DNA follows: TGTGCCAGCAGTACTGCCGGGACAGTAAACTACGAGCAGTACTTC.

In its sample, this clone was seen a few times. The chain uses TRBV24-1 and TRBJ2-2; D call uncertain. The V end was cut by 9 bases, the J end by 0 bases, with 10 bases between. There are 14 residues in the CDR3. Germline assignment: CDR1 KGHDR and CDR2 SFDVKD. The CDR3 DNA follows: TGTGCCACCTCTCGCGGCGCGAACACCGGGGAGCTGTTTTTT. Protein product: CATSRGANTGELFF.

This clone was counted between two and nine times. This rearrangement joins TRBV5-1 to TRBJ2-1, with a weak D call TRBD2 (6 bases). V was clipped by 0 bases and J by 5 bases, with 12 bases between them. CDR1 and CDR2 from the germline V gene are SGHRS and YFSETQ. The length of the CDR3 is 15 residues. This CDR3 reads CASSLVPSANNEQFF. CDR3 coding DNA: TGCGCCAGCAGCTTGGTGCCTAGCGCCAACAATGAGCAGTTCTTC.

The chain combines TRBV11-2 with TRBJ2-7, with D uncertain. Germline CDR1 SGHAT, CDR2 FQNNGV. The CDR3 contains 15 residues. V was shortened by 4 bases and J by 0 bases, with 13 bases between the two germline ends. CDR3 DNA: TGTGCCAGCAGCTCGTTTACGGGTAGCTCCTACGAGCAGTACTTC. This codes for CASSSFTGSSYEQYF.

J is TRBJ1-3 and V is TRBV3-1 (or the pseudogene TRBV3-2), with 10 bases matching TRBD1. Germline loops: CDR1 LGHDT, CDR2 YNNKEL (reference sequence). The CDR3 has 17 amino acids. V lost 4 bases, J lost 0 bases, and 6 bases stayed unmatched. In DNA, the CDR3 is TGTGCCAGCAGCCCGGGACAGGGGCTCGCCTCTGGAAACACCATATATTTT. Residues: CASSPGQGLASGNTIYF.

Note on this clone: Relative to the germline gene, one junction end is altered; a read error may explain this. The chain is built from TRBV4-1 and TRBJ1-1, with a tentative D call TRBD1 (6 bases). CDR3 length: 14 amino acids. Germline V gene lookup returns CDR1 MGHRA and CDR2 YSYEKL. The CDR3 DNA reads as TGCGCCAGCAGCCAAGAGGAGGACAGACCTGAGGCTTTCTTT. Its translation: CASSQEEDRPEAFF.

The V gene is TRBV27, the J gene TRBJ2-1, with 8 nucleotides matching TRBD1. The CDR3 covers 14 residues. V dropped 2 bases and J dropped 9; count of bases not matched to a gene: 6. Germline assignment: CDR1 MNHEY and CDR2 SMNVEV (reference sequence). The CDR3 coding sequence is TGTGCCAGCAGTTTACAGGGGGCTTACGGTGAGCAGTTCTTC. It is translated as CASSLQGAYGEQFF.

This clone has just a few counts. V usage is TRBV6-5 and J usage is TRBJ1-6; TRBD1 matches 8 bases. The germline CDR1 and CDR2 sequences are MNHEY and SVGAGI. This CDR3 region has 15 residues. Germline trimming cut 6 bases from V and 6 bases from J; bases unmatched to any gene: 7. The CDR3 is CASRPPTGVNSPLHF. CDR3 DNA: TGTGCCAGCAGACCCCCGACAGGGGTTAATTCACCCCTCCACTTT.

This clone was detected a few times. The chain combines TRBV6-5 with TRBJ2-7; 12 positions agree with TRBD2. The length of the CDR3 is 14 residues. The V gene's germline CDR1 is MNHEY and CDR2 SVGAGI. With 6 bases clipped from V and 6 bases from J, the junction kept 6 bases outside the gene matches. The CDR3 reads CASRTSGRSLEQYF. The CDR3 bases are TGTGCCAGCAGAACTAGCGGGAGGTCCCTCGAGCAGTACTTC.

The V gene is TRBV2, the J gene TRBJ2-1, with TRBD2 matching over 11 bases. J gave up 5 bases and V 10 bases, and 10 bases lay outside the gene matches. CDR3 length equals 15 residues. Germline V gene sequence: CDR1 SNHLY, CDR2 FYNNEI. CDR3 nucleotides: TGTGCCACACATCCCCGGGGACTAGCGGACAATGAGCAGTTCTTC. The encoded protein is CATHPRGLADNEQFF.

This chain uses TRBV5-1 with TRBJ2-2; D remains unclear. CDR1 and CDR2 from the germline V gene are SGHRS and YFSETQ. The CDR3 runs to 16 residues. Trimming shortened V by 5 bases and J by 0 bases, and 14 bases separated the two germline ends. As DNA, the CDR3 is TGCGCCAGCAGAACGCAGTTTTCCGCGAACACCGGGGAGCTGTTTTTT. Protein sequence: CASRTQFSANTGELFF.

The chain recombines TRBV28 with TRBJ2-5, with 9 bases matching TRBD1. This CDR3 spans 15 amino acids. Germline CDR1 and CDR2: MDHEN and SYDVKM. After removal of 5 bases from V and 5 bases from J, the junction contained 9 bases not matched to a gene. The CDR3 is CASSTPQGAWETQYF. The CDR3 DNA sequence: TGTGCCAGCAGTACCCCACAGGGGGCTTGGGAGACCCAGTACTTC.

This clone was found a few times. V is TRBV2 and J is TRBJ1-6; TRBD1 matches at 7 bases. CDR1 and CDR2 (germline): SNHLY, FYNNEI. Trimming cost V 6 bases and J 7 bases; bases outside gene matches: 12. The CDR3 runs 16 residues. The CDR3, as DNA: TGTGCCAGCAGCGACAAGGTGACAGGGAGAAATTCACCCCTCCACTTT. Its protein is CASSDKVTGRNSPLHF.

The V and J genes are TRBV27 and TRBJ2-5; D is possibly TRBD2 (6 bases). This CDR3 contains 15 residues. CDR1 is MNHEY and CDR2 is SMNVEV in the germline V gene (reference sequence). The V end was cut by 6 bases, the J end by 7 bases, with 21 bases between. CDR3 sequence: CASRPMAGQGGTQYF. In DNA, the CDR3 is TGTGCCAGCAGGCCAATGGCAGGGCAGGGAGGGACCCAGTACTTC.

The chain recombines TRBV6-6 with TRBJ1-5, with D unresolved. The CDR3 has 14 amino acids. V was cut by 10 bases and J by 4 bases, with 17 bases left in between. Germline V CDR1 and CDR2: MNHNY, SVGAGI (reference sequence). CDR3 in amino acids: CATLDPPGNQPQHF. As DNA, the CDR3 is TGTGCCACCTTAGACCCACCGGGGAATCAGCCCCAGCATTTT.

The rearrangement uses TRBV3-1 (or the pseudogene TRBV3-2) and TRBJ2-7, with D possibly being TRBD1 (5 bases). Germline CDR1 LGHDT, CDR2 YNNKEL (reference sequence). V lost 3 bases to trimming and J lost 6 bases, with 12 bases between them. The CDR3 sequence is 13 residues long. CDR3 amino acids: CASSHLKTGEQYF. The CDR3 DNA reads TGTGCCAGCAGCCATCTCAAAACAGGCGAGCAGTACTTC.

The chain combines TRBV7-4 with TRBJ2-1, with a possible D match to TRBD2 (7 bases). The CDR3 sequence is 17 residues long. Between the trimmed V and J ends, which lost 5 bases and 0 bases, there was a span of 17 bases. The germline V gene encodes CDR1 SGHVT and CDR2 SQSDAQ. CDR3 residues: CASSQGTTPSSYNEQFF. CDR3 coding DNA: TGTGCCAGCAGCCAGGGGACTACCCCGAGCTCCTACAATGAGCAGTTCTTC.

The chain carries TRBV6-5 and TRBJ1-5, with 9 bases identical to TRBD1. The ends lost 7 bases at V and 8 bases at J; junction bases unmatched: 9. This CDR3 comprises 14 residues. The germline CDR1 and CDR2 sequences are MNHEY and SVGAGI. The CDR3 spells CASTPTGGREPQHF. DNA for the CDR3: TGTGCCAGCACCCCGACAGGGGGGAGGGAGCCCCAGCATTTT.

The V gene is TRBV15, the J gene TRBJ2-7; possibly TRBD2 for D (5 bases). CDR1 and CDR2 from the germline V gene are LNHNV and YYDKDF (reference sequence). The length of the CDR3 is 14 residues. The V end lost 1 base, the J end lost 0 bases, and 7 bases lay between the germline ends. The chain's CDR3 is CATSRGRGSYEQYF. DNA for the CDR3: TGTGCCACCAGCAGAGGACGGGGCTCCTACGAGCAGTACTTC.

V gene TRBV21-1 combines with J gene TRBJ2-3; the D call of TRBD2 is as the table states it, not checked on the DNA. TRBV21-1 is deemed a pseudogene. The CDR3 loop spans 15 amino acids. Written as DNA, the CDR3 is TGTGCCAGCAGCAGGCGGGCCATTCCCACAGATACGCAGTATTTT. Protein sequence: CASSRRAIPTDTQYF.

The J gene is TRBJ2-3, the V gene TRBV28, with TRBD1 matching 9 bases. V lost 5 bases and J lost 3; bases outside the gene matches: 6. This CDR3 is built from 15 residues. Germline V gene sequence: CDR1 MDHEN, CDR2 SYDVKM. In nucleotides, the CDR3 is TGTGCCAGCAGTCTCGGACAGGGGCGAACAGATACGCAGTATTTT. This sequence encodes CASSLGQGRTDTQYF.

The sample holds a few counts of this clone. The CDR3 protein is CASSLAISGSGETQYF. As DNA, the CDR3 is TGTGCCAGCAGCTTGGCGATTAGCGGGAGTGGAGAGACCCAGTACTTC. This rearrangement joins TRBV5-4 to TRBJ2-5, with 9 bases fitting TRBD2. J was trimmed by 4 bases and V by 0 bases; bases with no gene match: 7. Germline values: CDR1 SGHNT, CDR2 YYREEE (reference sequence). This CDR3 is 16 amino acids long.

The gene calls are TRBV7-2 and TRBJ2-1, with D unclear. Germline V gene data show CDR1 as SGHTA and CDR2 as FQGNSA. V was pared by 0 bases and J by 1 base, with 7 bases between. There are 15 residues in the CDR3. The CDR3 coding sequence is TGTGCCAGCAGCTTAGCGGCAGGTTCCTACAATGAGCAGTTCTTC. The encoded protein is CASSLAAGSYNEQFF.